The 24 T cell receptor beta chains listed next were all sequenced from one sample in a study of T cells in localized non-small cell lung cancer. Assay: immunoSEQ multiplex PCR; the TCRdb copy retains only in-frame clones and omits some. The sample holds fewer than 40,000 clones, 85% to 90% seen once. The source material was peripheral blood, sampled before any cancer treatment. Source of these receptors: a female donor of 60 years or more with stage I lung adenocarcinoma.

The chain combines TRBV19 with TRBJ2-1, with TRBD1 matching over 9 bases. This CDR3 has 14 residues. Germline-derived CDR1 and CDR2 are LNHDA and SQIVND (reference sequence). Unmatched junction bases numbered 12, after V lost 11 bases and J lost 7 bases. The CDR3 DNA follows: TGTGCCGCCTCAGGGACAGGGTTCAATAATGAGCAGTTCTTC. As protein: CAASGTGFNNEQFF.

V usage is TRBV19 and J usage is TRBJ2-1; D is unclear. V dropped 7 bases and J dropped 5 bases, with 21 bases sitting between them. This CDR3 region has 16 residues. CDR1 and CDR2 from the germline V gene are LNHDA and SQIVND (reference sequence). CDR3 region: CASTPGSLPSHNEQFF. DNA for the CDR3: TGTGCCAGTACGCCTGGGTCTCTTCCATCCCACAATGAGCAGTTCTTC.

This rearrangement joins TRBV13 to TRBJ2-7, with 7 bases identical to TRBD1. CDR1 and CDR2 (germline): PRHDT, FYEKMQ (reference sequence). Trimming took 5 bases from V and 3 from J; bases not matched to a gene: 7. CDR3 length equals 14 residues. Written as DNA, the CDR3 is TGTGCCAGCAGCCTTAAGACAGGGTACTACGAGCAGTACTTC. As protein: CASSLKTGYYEQYF.

The chain recombines TRBV7-9 with TRBJ1-4, with 11 nucleotides matching TRBD1. The CDR3 spans 17 residues. The junction had 11 bases not matched to a gene; V was cut back by 5 bases and J by 6 bases. Germline values: CDR1 SEHNR, CDR2 FQNEAQ (reference sequence). The CDR3 spells CASSPRTGGAWDEKLFF. The CDR3 DNA reads as TGTGCCAGCAGCCCCCGGACAGGGGGCGCTTGGGATGAAAAACTGTTTTTT. Supplemented by reference TRBV7-9 and TRBJ1-4, the full variable domain reads DTGVSQNPRHKITKRGQNVTFRCDPISEHNRLYWYRQTLGQGPEFLTYFQNEAQLEKSRLLSDRFSAERPKGSFSTLEIQRTEQGDSAMYLCASSPRTGGAWDEKLFFGSGTQLSVL.

This chain connects TRBV10-1 to TRBJ1-5; D perhaps matches TRBD1 (5 bases). The CDR3 spans 14 residues. Germline lookup yields CDR1 WNHNN and CDR2 SYGVQD (reference sequence). The V and J ends lost 0 bases and 5 bases respectively, with 8 bases between them. The CDR3 region is CASSESRVDQPQHF. As DNA, the CDR3 is TGCGCCAGCAGTGAGTCCAGGGTGGATCAGCCCCAGCATTTT.

This chain links TRBV15 with TRBJ2-5; 10 positions agree with TRBD2. This CDR3 is 17 amino acids long. With 5 bases clipped from V and 2 bases from J, the junction kept 11 bases outside the gene matches. Germline CDR1 is LNHNV and CDR2 is YYDKDF (reference sequence). The CDR3 bases are TGTGCCACCAGCGCCCCAGCAGGGACTAGCGCACAAGAGACCCAGTACTTC. The encoded protein is CATSAPAGTSAQETQYF.

V is TRBV2 and J is TRBJ2-7; the D is unclear. Germline-derived CDR1 and CDR2 are SNHLY and FYNNEI. This CDR3 has 13 amino acids. V was clipped by 7 bases and J by 2 bases, with 12 bases between them. The CDR3 DNA is TGTGCCAGCAAGGTGGGAATCGCCTACGAGCAGTACTTC. As protein: CASKVGIAYEQYF.

The V call is TRBV6-1, the J call TRBJ2-2, with 14 bases fitting TRBD2. The length of the CDR3 is 15 residues. Germline V CDR1 and CDR2: MNHNS, SASEGT. With V trimmed by 7 bases and J by 6 bases, 4 bases remained unmatched. CDR3 residues: CASTPGLAGAGELFF. The CDR3 DNA reads as TGTGCCAGCACTCCGGGACTAGCGGGAGCCGGGGAGCTGTTTTTT.

The chain has TRBV2 and TRBJ1-4, with a tentative D call TRBD1 (6 bases). The CDR3 totals 13 residues. CDR1 and CDR2 (germline): SNHLY, FYNNEI. The V and J ends lost 11 bases and 8 bases respectively, with 18 bases between them. CDR3 nucleotide sequence: TGTGCCGGTAACAGGGTCTCTGAGGAAAAACTGTTTTTT. Residues: CAGNRVSEEKLFF.

This sequence joins TRBV6-5 and TRBJ1-2, with 9 bases aligning to TRBD1. The CDR3 is 14 residues long. V shed 5 bases, J shed 7 bases, and the junction held 8 bases outside the gene matches. CDR1 and CDR2 from the germline V gene are MNHEY and SVGAGI. CDR3 loop: CASSNWTGAFGYTF. CDR3 DNA sequence: TGTGCCAGCAGTAATTGGACAGGGGCGTTTGGCTACACCTTC.

The CDR3 sequence is CASSSRLVSTDTQYF. In DNA, the CDR3 is TGTGCCAGCAGCTCCCGACTAGTCTCCACAGATACGCAGTATTTT. The chain combines TRBV11-2 with TRBJ2-3; D is possibly TRBD2 (6 bases). CDR3 length: 15 amino acids. Trimming pared 4 bases from V and 2 bases from J, leaving 13 bases between. Germline CDR1 reads SGHAT; CDR2 reads FQNNGV.

This clone is a singleton in its sample. The genes are TRBV7-6 and TRBJ2-7; tentatively, D is TRBD2 (5 bases). The CDR3 has 15 residues. With 5 bases removed from V and 6 bases from J, the gap between germline ends came to 20 bases. The germline CDR1 and CDR2 sequences are SGHVS and FNYEAQ. The CDR3 coding sequence is TGTGCCAGCAGCGGGGTCGAGGATCCCCGGGGCGAGCAGTACTTC. Its protein is CASSGVEDPRGEQYF.

The rearrangement joins TRBV2 to TRBJ2-3; 7 bases match TRBD2. Unmatched junction bases numbered 19, after V lost 4 bases and J lost 0 bases. The CDR3 runs 20 residues. The germline gives CDR1 SNHLY, CDR2 FYNNEI. The CDR3 coding sequence is TGTGCCAGCAGTGCCGAACTAGCGCGCGATTGGATTAATAGCACAGATACGCAGTATTTT. Its protein is CASSAELARDWINSTDTQYF. The full variable domain, with the rest looked up from reference TRBV2 and TRBJ2-3, is EPEVTQTPSHQVTQMGQEVILRCVPISNHLYFYWYRQILGQKVEFLVSFYNNEISEKSEIFDDQFSVERPDGSNFTLKIRSTKLEDSAMYFCASSAELARDWINSTDTQYFGPGTRLTVL.

The V and J genes are TRBV7-2 and TRBJ2-7; TRBD1 matches 8 bases. Germline loops: CDR1 SGHTA, CDR2 FQGNSA. The ends lost 5 bases at V and 1 base at J; junction bases unmatched: 19. The CDR3 runs to 19 residues. In DNA form, the CDR3 reads TGTGCCAGCAGCCGACCACGGGGGCAGATCGGACAGGGATCCTACGAGCAGTACTTC. Translated: CASSRPRGQIGQGSYEQYF.

Only one count was recorded for this clone. This chain connects TRBV7-2 to TRBJ1-1; TRBD1 matches at 7 bases. V shed 4 bases, J shed 5 bases, and the junction held 4 bases outside the gene matches. This CDR3 has 13 residues. The V gene's germline CDR1 is SGHTA and CDR2 FQGNSA. The CDR3: CASSSRDRTEAFF. In DNA form, the CDR3 reads TGTGCCAGCAGCTCACGGGACAGAACTGAAGCTTTCTTT.

The chain recombines TRBV9 with TRBJ2-1; 8 bases match TRBD2. Germline V CDR1 and CDR2: SGDLS, YYNGEE. Trimming took 2 bases from V and 2 from J; bases not matched to a gene: 3. The CDR3 is 15 residues long. CDR3 sequence (DNA): TGTGCCAGCAGCGTCCTTAGCGGGACCTACAATGAGCAGTTCTTC. It yields the protein CASSVLSGTYNEQFF. Complete variable domain (other parts from reference TRBV9 and TRBJ2-1): DSGVTQTPKHLITATGQRVTLRCSPRSGDLSVYWYQQSLDQGLQFLIQYYNGEERAKGNILERFSAQQFPDLHSELNLSSLELGDSALYFCASSVLSGTYNEQFFGPGTRLTVL.

The chain recombines TRBV5-8 with TRBJ1-2, with D perhaps matching TRBD1 (5 bases). V lost 1 base and J lost 7, with 17 bases in between. Germline V gene sequence: CDR1 SGHTS, CDR2 YDEGEE. This CDR3 has 15 residues. The CDR3 DNA follows: TGTGCCAGCAGCTTGAGGTTAAAGGGGACCGGTGGCTACACCTTC. Translating gives CASSLRLKGTGGYTF.

This chain connects TRBV19 to TRBJ2-5; 10 bases agree with TRBD1. Judging by the DNA end, TRBJ2-7 fits better; the J call may be wrong. In germline, CDR1 is LNHDA, CDR2 SQIVND (reference sequence). This CDR3 has 19 amino acids. CDR3 sequence reads: CASLKPGQGQRIVAYEQYF. For the CDR3, the DNA is TGTGCAAGTTTGAAACCGGGACAGGGGCAGAGGATTGTGGCCTACGAGCAGTACTTC.

The rearrangement links TRBV30 to TRBJ1-5; D ambiguous. Looked up from germline, CDR1 is GTSNPN and CDR2 is SVGIG (reference sequence). The CDR3 has 14 residues. V shed 1 base and J shed 1 base, with 8 bases lying between them. CDR3 sequence: CAWSGQISNQPQHF. DNA of the CDR3: TGTGCCTGGAGTGGACAAATAAGCAATCAGCCCCAGCATTTT.

The chain is built from TRBV5-5 and TRBJ1-1; 7 bases fit TRBD1. J gave up 11 bases and V 3 bases, and 13 bases lay outside the gene matches. CDR1 and CDR2 from the germline V gene are SGHKS and YYEKEE (reference sequence). This CDR3 comprises 14 residues. The CDR3 here is CASSSRQGLLGAFF. DNA of the CDR3: TGTGCCAGCAGCTCGCGACAGGGATTACTTGGGGCTTTCTTT. Full variable domain (missing parts from reference TRBV5-5 and TRBJ1-1): DAGVTQSPTHLIKTRGQQVTLRCSPISGHKSVSWYQQVLGQGPQFIFQYYEKEERGRGNFPDRFSARQFPNYSSELNVNALLLGDSALYLCASSSRQGLLGAFFGQGTRLTVV.

The chain uses TRBV27 and TRBJ2-3, with D tentatively TRBD2 (5 bases). CDR3 size: 14 residues. The V gene's germline CDR1 is MNHEY and CDR2 SMNVEV (reference sequence). V was trimmed by 0 bases and J by 8 bases, leaving 12 bases between them. The CDR3 coding sequence is TGTGCCAGCAGTTTATCACTAGGAGTAGGTACGCAGTATTTT. It translates to CASSLSLGVGTQYF.

J is TRBJ1-1 and V is TRBV29-1, with a possible D match to TRBD1 (6 bases). This CDR3 spans 12 amino acids. From germline, CDR1 is SQVTM and CDR2 ANQGSEA. V was trimmed by 7 bases and J by 5 bases, leaving 14 bases between them. The CDR3 here is CSAQGGGTEAFF. Written as DNA, the CDR3 is TGCAGCGCCCAAGGGGGGGGTACTGAAGCTTTCTTT.

The genes are TRBV18 and TRBJ2-7, with 11 bases that match TRBD2. The V gene's germline CDR1 is KGHSH and CDR2 LQKENI. Germline trimming cut 3 bases from V and 5 bases from J; bases unmatched to any gene: 9. CDR3 size: 16 residues. CDR3 loop: CASSPGLAGGPDEQYF. CDR3 nucleotide sequence: TGTGCCAGCTCACCGGGATTAGCGGGAGGGCCTGACGAGCAGTACTTC.

The chain couples TRBV5-1 to TRBJ2-7, with 7 positions matching TRBD1. With V trimmed by 0 bases and J by 3 bases, 21 bases remained unmatched. This CDR3 is 20 amino acids long. Germline lookup yields CDR1 SGHRS and CDR2 YFSETQ. CDR3 amino acids: CASSLDGREDRPRSGYEQYF. The CDR3 DNA sequence: TGCGCCAGCAGCTTGGACGGAAGAGAGGACAGGCCGCGCTCTGGCTACGAGCAGTACTTC.